The TCR beta chain described here comes from a study of T cells after yellow fever vaccination. Study-wide background: Researchers used SMART-Seq v4 Ultra Low Input to prepare fractions that had low cell numbers.

5'RACE template switching produced TCR cDNA carrying a universal primer site and UMIs. TCRdb ran MiXCR on the 5' RACE reads and lists one entry per CDR3 protein. The table lists 150,000 to 200,000 distinct CDR3 sequences, roughly 11% of them singletons, with roughly a third in the top ten. Study-wide points: After the booster, nearly 98% of CD4 and 88% of CD8 primary-response clones were re-detected.

In regard to this clonotype: Its specificity is not known.

This TCR came from a man between 18 and 29 years old who received the YFV17D yellow fever vaccine. This specimen consisted of CD8+ T cells sorted from PBMCs, obtained 15 days after the yellow fever booster vaccination.

CDR3 coding DNA: TGTGCCAGCAGCCAAGGGGGTGAAGCTTTCTTT. It encodes CASSQGGEAFF. The chain recombines TRBV4-2 with TRBJ1-1; D ambiguous. CDR1 and CDR2 (germline): LGHNA, YNFKEQ. The CDR3 spans 11 residues. V was clipped by 1 base and J by 7 bases, with 4 bases between them.